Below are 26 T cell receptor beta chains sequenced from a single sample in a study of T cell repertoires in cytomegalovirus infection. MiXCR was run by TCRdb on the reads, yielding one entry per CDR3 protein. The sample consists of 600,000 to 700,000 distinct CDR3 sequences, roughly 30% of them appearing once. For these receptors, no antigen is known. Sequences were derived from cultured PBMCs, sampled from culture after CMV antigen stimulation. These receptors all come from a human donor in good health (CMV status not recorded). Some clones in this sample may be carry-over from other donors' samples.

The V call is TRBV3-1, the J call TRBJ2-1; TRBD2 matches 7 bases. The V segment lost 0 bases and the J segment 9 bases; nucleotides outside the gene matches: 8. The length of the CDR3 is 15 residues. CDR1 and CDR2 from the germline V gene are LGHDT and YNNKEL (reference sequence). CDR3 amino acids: CASSQDLGGRGEQFF. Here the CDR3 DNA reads TGTGCCAGCAGCCAAGATCTGGGAGGGAGAGGTGAGCAGTTCTTC.

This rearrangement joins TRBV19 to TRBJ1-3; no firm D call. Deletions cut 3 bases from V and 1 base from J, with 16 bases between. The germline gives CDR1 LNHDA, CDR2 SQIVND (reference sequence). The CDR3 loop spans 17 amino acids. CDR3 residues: CASSISNAIRSGNTIYF. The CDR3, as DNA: TGTGCCAGTAGTATCTCAAACGCGATCCGATCTGGAAACACCATATATTTT.

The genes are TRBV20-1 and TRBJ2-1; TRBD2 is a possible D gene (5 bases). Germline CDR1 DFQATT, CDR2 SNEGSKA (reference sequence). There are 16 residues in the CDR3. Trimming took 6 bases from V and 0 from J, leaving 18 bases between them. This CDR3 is CSASWSGASSYNEQFF. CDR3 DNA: TGCAGTGCCTCATGGAGCGGAGCAAGCTCCTACAATGAGCAGTTCTTC.

CDR3 DNA sequence: TGTGCCAGCAGTCCTAACGGACTAGCTCGCAATGAGCAGTTCTTC. It yields the protein CASSPNGLARNEQFF. This chain links TRBV2 with TRBJ2-1; 8 bases fit TRBD2. CDR3 length equals 15 residues. CDR1 and CDR2 from the germline V gene are SNHLY and FYNNEI. J lost 6 bases, V lost 5 bases, and 9 bases had no gene match.

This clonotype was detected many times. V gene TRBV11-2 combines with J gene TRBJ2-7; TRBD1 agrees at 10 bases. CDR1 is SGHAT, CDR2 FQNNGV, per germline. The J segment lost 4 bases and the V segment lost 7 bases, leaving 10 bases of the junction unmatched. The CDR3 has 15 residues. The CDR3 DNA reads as TGTGCCAGCACCACTATCGGGACAGGGGATTACGAGCAGTACTTC. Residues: CASTTIGTGDYEQYF.

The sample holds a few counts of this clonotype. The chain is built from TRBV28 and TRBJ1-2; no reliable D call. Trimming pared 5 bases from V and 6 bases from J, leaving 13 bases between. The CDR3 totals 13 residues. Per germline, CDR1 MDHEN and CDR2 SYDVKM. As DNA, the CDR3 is TGTGCCAGCAGTCCCTTAATCGGCGATGGCTACACCTTC. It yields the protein CASSPLIGDGYTF.

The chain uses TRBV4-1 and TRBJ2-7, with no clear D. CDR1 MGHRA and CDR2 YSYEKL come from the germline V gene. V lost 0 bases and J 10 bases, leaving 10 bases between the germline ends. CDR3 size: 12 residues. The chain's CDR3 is CASSQDLIQQYF. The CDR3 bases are TGCGCCAGCAGCCAAGATTTGATCCAACAGTACTTC.

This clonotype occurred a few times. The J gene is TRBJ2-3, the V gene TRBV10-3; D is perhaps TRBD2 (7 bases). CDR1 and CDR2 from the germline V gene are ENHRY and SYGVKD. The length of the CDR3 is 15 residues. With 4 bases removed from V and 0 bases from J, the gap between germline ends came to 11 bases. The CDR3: CAISGGRESTDTQYF. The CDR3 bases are TGTGCCATCAGTGGGGGGCGGGAGAGCACAGATACGCAGTATTTT.

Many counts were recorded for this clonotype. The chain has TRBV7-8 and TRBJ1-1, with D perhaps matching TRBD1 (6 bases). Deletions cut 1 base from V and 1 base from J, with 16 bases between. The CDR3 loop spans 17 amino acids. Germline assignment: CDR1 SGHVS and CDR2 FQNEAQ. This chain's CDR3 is CASSLVWGAPKNTEAFF. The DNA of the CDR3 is TGTGCCAGCAGCTTAGTATGGGGGGCCCCTAAGAACACTGAAGCTTTCTTT.

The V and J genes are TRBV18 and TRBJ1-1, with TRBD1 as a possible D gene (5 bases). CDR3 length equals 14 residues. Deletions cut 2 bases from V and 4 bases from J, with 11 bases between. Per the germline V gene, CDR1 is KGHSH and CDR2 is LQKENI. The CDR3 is CASSPSAGLTEAFF. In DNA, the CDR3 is TGTGCCAGCTCACCATCGGCAGGGCTCACTGAAGCTTTCTTT. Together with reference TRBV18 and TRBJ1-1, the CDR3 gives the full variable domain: NAGVMQNPRHLVRRRGQEARLRCSPMKGHSHVYWYRQLPEEGLKFMVYLQKENIIDESGMPKERFSAEFPKEGPSILRIQQVVRGDSAAYFCASSPSAGLTEAFFGQGTRLTVV.

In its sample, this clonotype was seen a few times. The CDR3 loop reads CAIGLEQFF. CDR3 in DNA: TGTGCCATCGGACTTGAGCAGTTCTTC. V gene TRBV10-3 combines with J gene TRBJ2-1; possibly TRBD2 for D (5 bases). From germline, CDR1 is ENHRY and CDR2 SYGVKD. CDR3 length equals 9 residues. The germline V and J ends were trimmed by 8 bases and 9 bases, with 5 bases remaining between them.

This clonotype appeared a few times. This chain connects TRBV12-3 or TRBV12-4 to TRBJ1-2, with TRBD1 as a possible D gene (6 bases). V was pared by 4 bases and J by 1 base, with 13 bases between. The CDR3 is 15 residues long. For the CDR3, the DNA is TGTGCCAGCAGTTCCAACAGGGAGGTTAACTATGGCTACACCTTC. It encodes CASSSNREVNYGYTF.

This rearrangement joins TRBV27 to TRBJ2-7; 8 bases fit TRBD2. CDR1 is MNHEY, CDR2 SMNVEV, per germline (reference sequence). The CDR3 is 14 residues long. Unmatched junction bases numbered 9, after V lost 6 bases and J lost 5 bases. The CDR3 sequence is CASRKWREEDEQYF. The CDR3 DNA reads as TGTGCCAGCAGGAAGTGGCGGGAGGAGGACGAGCAGTACTTC.

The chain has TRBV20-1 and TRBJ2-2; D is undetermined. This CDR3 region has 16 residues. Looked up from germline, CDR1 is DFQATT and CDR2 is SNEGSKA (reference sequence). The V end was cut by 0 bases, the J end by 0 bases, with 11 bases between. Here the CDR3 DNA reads TGCAGTGCTAGAGATCGGAAAGGACCGAACACCGGGGAGCTGTTTTTT. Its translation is CSARDRKGPNTGELFF.

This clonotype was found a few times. CDR3 DNA: TGTGCCAGCAGCAGATTTGGTATAAATCAGCCCCAGCATTTT. As protein: CASSRFGINQPQHF. This chain links TRBV6-2 or TRBV6-3 with TRBJ1-5; D not resolved. CDR3 length equals 14 residues. Trimming stripped 6 bases from V and 4 bases from J, with 13 bases between. The germline V gene encodes CDR1 MNHEY and CDR2 SVGEGT.

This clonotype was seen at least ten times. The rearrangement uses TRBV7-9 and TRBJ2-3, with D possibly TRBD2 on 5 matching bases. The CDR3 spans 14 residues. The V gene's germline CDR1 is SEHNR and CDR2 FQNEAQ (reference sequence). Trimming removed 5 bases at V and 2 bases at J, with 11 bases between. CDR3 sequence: CASSVTRTTDTQYF. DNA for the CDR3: TGTGCCAGCAGCGTAACTAGAACCACAGATACGCAGTATTTT. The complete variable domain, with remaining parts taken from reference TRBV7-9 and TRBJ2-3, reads DTGVSQNPRHKITKRGQNVTFRCDPISEHNRLYWYRQTLGQGPEFLTYFQNEAQLEKSRLLSDRFSAERPKGSFSTLEIQRTEQGDSAMYLCASSVTRTTDTQYFGPGTRLTVL.

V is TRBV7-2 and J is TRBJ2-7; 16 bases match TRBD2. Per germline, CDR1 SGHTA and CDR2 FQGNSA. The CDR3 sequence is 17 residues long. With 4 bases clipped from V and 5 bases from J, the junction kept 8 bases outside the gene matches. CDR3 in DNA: TGTGCCAGCAGCTCACAGGGACTAGCGGGAGGGTTCAACGAGCAGTACTTC. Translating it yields CASSSQGLAGGFNEQYF.

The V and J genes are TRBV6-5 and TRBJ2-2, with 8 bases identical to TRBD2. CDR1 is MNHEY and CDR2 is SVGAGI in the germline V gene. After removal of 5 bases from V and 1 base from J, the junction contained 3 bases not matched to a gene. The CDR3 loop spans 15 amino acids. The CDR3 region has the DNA TGTGCCAGCAGTGGACTAGCTGAGAACACCGGGGAGCTGTTTTTT. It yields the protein CASSGLAENTGELFF.

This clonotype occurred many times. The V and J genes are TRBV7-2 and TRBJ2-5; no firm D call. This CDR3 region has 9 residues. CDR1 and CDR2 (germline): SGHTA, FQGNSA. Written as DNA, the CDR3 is TGTGACGTGCCCGAGACCCAGTACTTC. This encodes CDVPETQYF.

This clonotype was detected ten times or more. The CDR3 sequence: CASSSRLSSYNEQFF. The CDR3 nucleotides are TGTGCCAGCAGCTCCCGGTTAAGCTCCTACAATGAGCAGTTCTTC. The chain uses TRBV7-2 and TRBJ2-1; no clear D gene. V dropped 4 bases and J dropped 0 bases, with 10 bases sitting between them. The CDR3 loop spans 15 amino acids. Germline assignment: CDR1 SGHTA and CDR2 FQGNSA.

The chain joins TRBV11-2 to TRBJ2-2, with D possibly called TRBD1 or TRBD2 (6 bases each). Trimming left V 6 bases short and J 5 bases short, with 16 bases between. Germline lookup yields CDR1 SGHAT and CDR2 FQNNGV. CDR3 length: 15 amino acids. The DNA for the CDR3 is TGTGCCAGCAGGAAACCTGGGGGGCGGACCGGGGAGCTGTTTTTT. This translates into CASRKPGGRTGELFF.

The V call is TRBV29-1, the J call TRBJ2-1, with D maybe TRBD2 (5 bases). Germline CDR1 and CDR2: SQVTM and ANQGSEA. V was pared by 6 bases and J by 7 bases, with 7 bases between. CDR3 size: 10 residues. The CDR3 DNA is TGCAGCGTAGAGGGTAATGAGCAGTTCTTC. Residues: CSVEGNEQFF.

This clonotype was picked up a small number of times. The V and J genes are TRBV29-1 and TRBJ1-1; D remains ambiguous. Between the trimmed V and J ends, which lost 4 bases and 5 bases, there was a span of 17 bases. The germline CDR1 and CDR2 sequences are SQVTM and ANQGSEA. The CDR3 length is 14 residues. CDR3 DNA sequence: TGCAGCGTTGCTGGTCGGACCGAAGGGACTGAAGCTTTCTTT. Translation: CSVAGRTEGTEAFF.

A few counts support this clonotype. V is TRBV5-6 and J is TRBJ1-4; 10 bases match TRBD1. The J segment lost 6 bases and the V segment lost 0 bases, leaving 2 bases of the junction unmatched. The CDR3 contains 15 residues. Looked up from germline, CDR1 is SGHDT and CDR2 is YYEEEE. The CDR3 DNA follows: TGTGCCAGCAGCTTGGAGGGACAGGGGTATGAAAAACTGTTTTTT. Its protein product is CASSLEGQGYEKLFF.

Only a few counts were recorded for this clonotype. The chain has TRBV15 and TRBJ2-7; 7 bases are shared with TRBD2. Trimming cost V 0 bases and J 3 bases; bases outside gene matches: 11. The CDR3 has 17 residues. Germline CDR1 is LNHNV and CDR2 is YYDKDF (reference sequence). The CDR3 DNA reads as TGTGCCACCAGCAGAGACATGGGGTGGGCGGGGGTCTACGAGCAGTACTTC. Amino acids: CATSRDMGWAGVYEQYF.

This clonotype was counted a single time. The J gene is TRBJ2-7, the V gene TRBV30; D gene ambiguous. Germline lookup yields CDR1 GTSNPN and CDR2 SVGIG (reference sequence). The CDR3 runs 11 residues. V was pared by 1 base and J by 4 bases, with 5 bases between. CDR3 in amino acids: CAWSAGYEQYF. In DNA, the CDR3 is TGTGCCTGGAGTGCTGGGTACGAGCAGTACTTC.